What follows is one T cell receptor (beta chain) and its context. The source of the sample is a study of OX40 agonist ivuxolimab in advanced cancers. Data came from immunoSEQ multiplex PCR; TCRdb stores just in-frame clones and leaves some out. The table includes tens of thousands of clones, approximately 82% detected once. The ends were cut back, 5 bases at V and 6 bases at J, with 14 bases in the middle. CDR1 and CDR2 (germline): SQVTM, ANQGSEA. The CDR3 length is 12 residues. The specimen was CD4+ or CD8+ T cells sorted from blood, collected in a trial of the OX40 agonist ivuxolimab. The TCR was taken from an adult with an advanced solid tumor such as melanoma, head and neck, liver or kidney cancer. J is TRBJ2-7 and V is TRBV29-1; a possible D gene is TRBD2 (6 bases). In nucleotides, the CDR3 is TGCAGCGTTCCCCCTGAGCGGGCCGAGCAGTACTTC. This gives the protein CSVPPERAEQYF.